These T cell receptor beta chains were read from a single sample in a study of T-cell reconstitution after alpha-beta-depleted transplantation in children. A single record per CDR3 protein comes from TCRdb applying MiXCR to the PCR reads. Of 25,000 to 30,000 distinct CDR3 sequences in the sample, around 6.3% were seen once. The source was PBMCs, mostly from graft donor cells, collected 180 days after TCRalphabeta/CD19-depleted stem cell transplant. The receptors were gathered from a male patient younger than 18 who had a stem cell transplant for acute myeloid leukemia, so the T cells may come from the graft donor. CDR3s include the opening cysteine and the closing phenylalanine or tryptophan. The order of the fields is J gene, D gene, CDR3 length, clone size, V gene, CDR3 DNA, CDR3 protein. A D gene is named only where the DNA matches it firmly. Not all rows give a size; the values are once, few, many and, for expanded clones, a class.

TRBJ2-7 TRBD2 15 many TRBV19 TGTGCCAGTAGTCCTCCCGGGACTAGCAGAGGCGAGCAGTACTTC CASSPPGTSRGEQYF
TRBJ2-7 - 15 many TRBV7-2 TGTGCCAGCAGCTTGGGCGGAAGGGCGGTCTACGAGCAGTACTTC CASSLGGRAVYEQYF
TRBJ2-1 - 11 medium-sized TRBV30 TGTGCCCATAACTCCTACAATGAGCAGTTCTTC CAHNSYNEQFF
TRBJ2-1 TRBD2 14 many TRBV11-2 TGTGCCAGCAGCGGCACTAGCGGTTACAATGAGCAGTTCTTC CASSGTSGYNEQFF
TRBJ1-2 - 13 many TRBV6-5 TGTGCCAGCAGTTACGACAGGTCCTATGGCTACACCTTC CASSYDRSYGYTF
TRBJ1-2 - 14 many TRBV5-4 TGTGCCAGCAGCGAAACAGGTTTGATTTATGGCTACACCTTC CASSETGLIYGYTF
TRBJ2-5 - 12 many TRBV20-1 TGCAGTGCCCACGGGGGTGGTGAGACCCAGTACTTC CSAHGGGETQYF
TRBJ2-3 - 15 many TRBV20-1 TGCAGTGCTCGCCACCGCGGACAAGGCACAGATACGCAGTATTTT CSARHRGQGTDTQYF
TRBJ1-1 - 12 many TRBV11-2 TGTGCCAGCATCCTCGGGCCAGGCGAAGCTTTCTTT CASILGPGEAFF
TRBJ2-7 TRBD2 15 - TRBV12-3/TRBV12-4 TGTGCCAGCAGTTTACGCGTACTAGCGGTCTACGAGCAGTACTTC CASSLRVLAVYEQYF
TRBJ1-5 TRBD1 13 many TRBV7-9 TGTGCCAGCAGCTTGGGACAGAATCAGCCCCAGCATTTT CASSLGQNQPQHF
TRBJ1-6 TRBD1 16 many TRBV27 TGTGCCAGCAGCCCCTCCGACAGGGGAAATGTTTCACCCCTCCACTTT CASSPSDRGNVSPLHF
TRBJ1-5 - 13 many TRBV3-1 TGTGCCAGCAGCCAAGGTTGGGGTAAGCCCCAGCATTTT CASSQGWGKPQHF
TRBJ1-2 - 12 many TRBV15 TGTGCCACCAGCAGAGGGGGGTATGGCTACACCTTC CATSRGGYGYTF
TRBJ2-5 - 14 many TRBV20-1 TGCAGTGCTAGCCAAATAGCTTACCAAGAGACCCAGTACTTC CSASQIAYQETQYF
TRBJ2-2 TRBD2 15 many TRBV5-1 TGCGCCAGCAGCTTGTCTAGCGGGAGCACCGGGGAGCTGTTTTTT CASSLSSGSTGELFF
TRBJ2-6 - 17 many TRBV7-9 TGTGCCAGCAGCGTAAGAATGAATGGCTCTGGGGCCAACGTCCTGACTTTC CASSVRMNGSGANVLTF
TRBJ2-5 - 14 many TRBV12-3/TRBV12-4 TGTGCCAGCAGCCCGCTCACCGGGGTAGAGACCCAGTACTTC CASSPLTGVETQYF
TRBJ2-7 - 17 many TRBV20-1 TGCAGTGCCCCTCGCCCCTTGGTGGGGGTCGGCTCCTACGAGCAGTACTTC CSAPRPLVGVGSYEQYF
TRBJ2-1 - 15 - TRBV4-2 TGTGCCATGGGCCCCCGGTTCCTCTGCTACAATGAGCAGTTCTTC CAMGPRFLCYNEQFF
TRBJ2-1 - 13 - TRBV5-6 TGTGCCATCAGCCCCGGACTCCTAAATGAGCAGTTCTTC CAISPGLLNEQFF
TRBJ1-5 - 13 many TRBV7-2 TGTGCCAGCAGCTTAGTTTTGAATCAGCCCCAGCATTTT CASSLVLNQPQHF
TRBJ1-3 - 15 many TRBV15 TGTGCCACCAGCAGAGACGGGACTTCTGGAAACACCATATATTTT CATSRDGTSGNTIYF
TRBJ2-3 - 16 many TRBV20-1 TGCAGTGCTAGATCTTCCGCGGGGTCTCCTCCGGATACGCAGTATTTT CSARSSAGSPPDTQYF
TRBJ1-2 - 13 many TRBV25-1 TGTGCCGTAAAGGGGGGACTTGACCGTGGCTACACCTTC CAVKGGLDRGYTF
TRBJ2-2 - 13 - TRBV6-4 TGTGCCAGCAGTGAGCAGAGCACCGGGGAGCTGTTTTTT CASSEQSTGELFF
TRBJ2-4 TRBD1 15 - TRBV19 TGTGCCAGTAGTATCGGGACAGACTCCAAAAACATTCAGTACTTC CASSIGTDSKNIQYF
TRBJ2-7 TRBD2 12 many TRBV29-1 TGCAGCGGGACGGGAGGCGTGGGCCAGCAGTACTTC CSGTGGVGQQYF
TRBJ1-5 - 13 - TRBV28 TGTGCCAGCAGTTTACCAGCTTATCAGCCCCAGCATTTT CASSLPAYQPQHF
TRBJ2-7 - 13 many TRBV6-1 TGTGCCAGCACCTCTGTGGGGCAATCCGAGCAGTACTTC CASTSVGQSEQYF
TRBJ2-6 - 15 large TRBV28 TGTGCCTCCCTCGGGGCCAGCTCTGGGGCCAACGTCCTGACTTTC CASLGASSGANVLTF
TRBJ2-7 - 14 many TRBV28 TGTGCCAGCAGTTTTTTTGCAGGCTCCTACGAGCAGTACTTC CASSFFAGSYEQYF
TRBJ2-7 TRBD1 15 many TRBV5-1 TGCGCCAGCAGCTTGTTTGGGGACAGGTCTTACGAGCAGTACTTC CASSLFGDRSYEQYF
TRBJ1-2 - 14 many TRBV12-3/TRBV12-4 TGTGCCAGCAGTTTGTGGTCAGGGTCCTATGGCTACACCTTC CASSLWSGSYGYTF
TRBJ2-3 - 12 medium-sized TRBV15 TGTGCCACCAGCAGAGATGGGGATACGCAGTATTTT CATSRDGDTQYF
TRBJ2-2 - 14 many TRBV4-3 TGCGCCAGCAGACACAGGACGAACACCGGGGAGCTGTTTTTT CASRHRTNTGELFF
TRBJ1-4 - 10 many TRBV29-1 TGCAGCGTTTGGGAGAAAAAACTGTTTTTT CSVWEKKLFF
TRBJ2-1 - 12 many TRBV29-1 TGCAGCGTGCGCCGGGGGCACAATGAGCAGTTCTTC CSVRRGHNEQFF
TRBJ1-2 - 16 - TRBV9 TGTGCCAGCAGCCCAGTGGGGAGGTCCCGCGCTTATGGCTACACCTTC CASSPVGRSRAYGYTF
TRBJ1-1 - 12 few TRBV28 TGTGCCAGCAGTTTCCCTAGGGCTGAAGCTTTCTTT CASSFPRAEAFF
TRBJ2-1 TRBD1 14 many TRBV15 TGTGCCACCAGCAGAGACAGGGGGCTCGGTGAGCAGTTCTTC CATSRDRGLGEQFF
TRBJ2-3 TRBD2 14 few TRBV6-2/TRBV6-3 TGTGCCAGCAGAGGGCTAGCGGGACCCTATACGCAGTATTTT CASRGLAGPYTQYF
TRBJ2-1 TRBD2 16 many TRBV20-1 TGCAGTGCCCAACGGCCAGCGGGAGGCCAGTTCGATGAGCAGTTCTTC CSAQRPAGGQFDEQFF
TRBJ1-2 TRBD1 14 many TRBV5-1 TGCGCCAGCAGCTTGCGGACAGGGGTTGATGGCTACACCTTC CASSLRTGVDGYTF
TRBJ1-1 - 14 many TRBV29-1 TGCAGCGTGACAACGGCAGGACATAACACTGAAGCTTTCTTT CSVTTAGHNTEAFF
TRBJ2-2 - 13 many TRBV29-1 TGCAGCGTTGGGGATCTGGGAACCGGGGAGCTGTTTTTT CSVGDLGTGELFF
TRBJ2-3 TRBD1 14 many TRBV5-5 TGTGCCAGCAGCCTGGGGACAGGGGCAGATACGCAGTATTTT CASSLGTGADTQYF
TRBJ2-3 - 15 many TRBV18 TGTGCCAGCTTCGCCGGAGGGGTAAACACAGATACGCAGTATTTT CASFAGGVNTDTQYF
TRBJ1-1 - 17 - TRBV5-2 TGTGCCATGGGCCCCCGAGGGGTGGGCCAACCTGGGGCTGAAGCTTTCTTT CAMGPRGVGQPGAEAFF
TRBJ2-2 TRBD2 17 many TRBV6-2/TRBV6-3 TGTGCCAGCAGGGGGGGACTAGCGGGAGATGGTTCCGGGGAGCTGTTTTTT CASRGGLAGDGSGELFF
TRBJ2-7 TRBD2 18 many TRBV4-3 TGCGCCAGCAGCCAAGATTCTGTCGGACTAGCGGGAGGACGCGAGCAGTACTTC CASSQDSVGLAGGREQYF
TRBJ2-1 - 15 many TRBV27 TGTGCCAGCAGCCTCGGGACTCGCTCCTACAATGAGCAGTTCTTC CASSLGTRSYNEQFF